This record concerns one T cell receptor (beta chain) sequence. Its antigen is not known. The record originates from a study of CD8 T cell repertoires and HIV-1 epitope variants. Looking at the study overall: Each of Twenty-five Gag and Nef epitope peptides stimulated a separate culture. Tested: three Gag epitope families, Nef HW9 and YT9. Findings and limits, study-wide: Most of the nine antigen-specific clonotypes appeared cross-reactive to autologous or escape variants.

Unmatched junction bases numbered 18, after V lost 1 base and J lost 5 bases. Germline V gene lookup returns CDR1 SGHTA and CDR2 FQGNSA. This CDR3 contains 19 residues. TCR beta CDR3 was sequenced at survey depth on immunoSEQ. TCRdb keeps only in-frame clones here, not all; method: immunoSEQ multiplex PCR. The sample consists of some 100,000 clones, almost 75% of them appearing once. Sequencing input: uncultured baseline CD8+ T cells from peripheral blood mononuclear cells (PBMCs). The origin of this receptor is a male donor with HIV. V and J are TRBV7-2 and TRBJ1-1; 8 nucleotides agree with TRBD1. This CDR3 reads CASSLVGPLMTGVGTEAFF. CDR3 sequence (DNA): TGTGCCAGCAGCTTAGTGGGCCCCCTGATGACAGGGGTAGGGACTGAAGCTTTCTTT.